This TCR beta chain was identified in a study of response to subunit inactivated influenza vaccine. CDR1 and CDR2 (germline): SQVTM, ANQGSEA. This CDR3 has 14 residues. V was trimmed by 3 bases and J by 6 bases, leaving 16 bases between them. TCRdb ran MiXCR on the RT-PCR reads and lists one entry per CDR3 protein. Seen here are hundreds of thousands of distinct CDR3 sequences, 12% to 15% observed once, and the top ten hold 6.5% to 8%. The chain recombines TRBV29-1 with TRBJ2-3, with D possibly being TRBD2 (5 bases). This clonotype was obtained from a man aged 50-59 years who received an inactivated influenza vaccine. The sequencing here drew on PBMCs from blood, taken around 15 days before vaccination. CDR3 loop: CSVDYRGQADTQYF. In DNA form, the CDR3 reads TGCAGCGTTGATTACCGGGGTCAGGCGGATACGCAGTATTTT.